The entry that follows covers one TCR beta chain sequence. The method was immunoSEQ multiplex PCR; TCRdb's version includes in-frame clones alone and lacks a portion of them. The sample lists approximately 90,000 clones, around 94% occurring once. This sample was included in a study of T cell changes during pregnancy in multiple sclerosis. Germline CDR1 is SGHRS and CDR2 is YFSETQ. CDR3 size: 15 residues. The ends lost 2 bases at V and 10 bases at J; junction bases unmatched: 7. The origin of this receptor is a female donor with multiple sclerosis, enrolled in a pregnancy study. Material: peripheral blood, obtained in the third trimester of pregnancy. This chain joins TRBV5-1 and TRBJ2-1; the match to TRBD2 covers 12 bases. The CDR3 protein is CASSLERLAGVEQFF. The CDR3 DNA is TGCGCCAGCAGCTTAGAGAGACTAGCGGGAGTCGAGCAGTTCTTC.